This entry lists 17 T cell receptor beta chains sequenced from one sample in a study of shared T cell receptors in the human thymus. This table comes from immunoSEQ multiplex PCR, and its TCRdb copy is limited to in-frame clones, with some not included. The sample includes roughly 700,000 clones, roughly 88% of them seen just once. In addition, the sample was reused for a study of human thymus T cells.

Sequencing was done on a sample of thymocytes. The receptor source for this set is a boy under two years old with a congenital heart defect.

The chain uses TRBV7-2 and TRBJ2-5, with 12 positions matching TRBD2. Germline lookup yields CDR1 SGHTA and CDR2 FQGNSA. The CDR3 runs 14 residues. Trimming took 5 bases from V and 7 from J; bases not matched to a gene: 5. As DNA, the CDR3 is TGTGCCAGCAGCCGACTAGCGGGAGTTGGGACCCAGTACTTC. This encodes CASSRLAGVGTQYF.

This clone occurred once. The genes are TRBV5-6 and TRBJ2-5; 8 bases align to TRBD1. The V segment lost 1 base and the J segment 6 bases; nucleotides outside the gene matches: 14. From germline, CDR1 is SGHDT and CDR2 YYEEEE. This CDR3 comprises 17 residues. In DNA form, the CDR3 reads TGTGCCAGCAGCTTGCAGGGGGCGCGACACGCATGGCAGACCCAGTACTTC. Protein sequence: CASSLQGARHAWQTQYF.

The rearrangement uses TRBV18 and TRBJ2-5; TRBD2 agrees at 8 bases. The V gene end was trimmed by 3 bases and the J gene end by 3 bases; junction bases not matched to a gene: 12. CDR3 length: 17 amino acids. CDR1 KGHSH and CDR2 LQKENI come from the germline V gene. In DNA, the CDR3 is TGTGCCAGCTCACCGGGGTCCCGGGAGGGACCTAAAGAGACCCAGTACTTC. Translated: CASSPGSREGPKETQYF. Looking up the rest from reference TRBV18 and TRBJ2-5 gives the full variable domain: NAGVMQNPRHLVRRRGQEARLRCSPMKGHSHVYWYRQLPEEGLKFMVYLQKENIIDESGMPKERFSAEFPKEGPSILRIQQVVRGDSAAYFCASSPGSREGPKETQYFGPGTRLLVL.

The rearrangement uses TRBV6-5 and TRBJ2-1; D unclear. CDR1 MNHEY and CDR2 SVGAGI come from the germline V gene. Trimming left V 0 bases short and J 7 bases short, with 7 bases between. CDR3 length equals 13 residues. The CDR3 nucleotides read TGTGCCAGCAGTTACTCAGCCGGGAATGAGCAGTTCTTC. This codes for CASSYSAGNEQFF.

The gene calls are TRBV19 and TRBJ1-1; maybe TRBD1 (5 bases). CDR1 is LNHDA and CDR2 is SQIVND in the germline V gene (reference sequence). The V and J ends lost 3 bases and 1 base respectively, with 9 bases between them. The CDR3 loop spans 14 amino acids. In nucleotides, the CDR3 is TGTGCCAGTAGTATTTTTCAGGGGAACACTGAAGCTTTCTTT. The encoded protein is CASSIFQGNTEAFF.

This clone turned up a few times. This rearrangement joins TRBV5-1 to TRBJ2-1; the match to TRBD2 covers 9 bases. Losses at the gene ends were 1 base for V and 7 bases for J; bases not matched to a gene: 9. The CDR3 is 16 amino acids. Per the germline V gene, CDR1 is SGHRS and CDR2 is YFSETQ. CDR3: CASSLFCVAGVNEQFF. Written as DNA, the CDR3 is TGCGCCAGCAGCTTGTTCTGCGTAGCGGGAGTAAATGAGCAGTTCTTC.

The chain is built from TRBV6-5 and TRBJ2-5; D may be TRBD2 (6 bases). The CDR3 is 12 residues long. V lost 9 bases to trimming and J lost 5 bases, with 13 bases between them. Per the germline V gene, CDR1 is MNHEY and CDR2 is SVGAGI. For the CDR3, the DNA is TGTGCCAGTGGGGGAGGCTGCGAGACCCAGTACTTC. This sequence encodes CASGGGCETQYF.

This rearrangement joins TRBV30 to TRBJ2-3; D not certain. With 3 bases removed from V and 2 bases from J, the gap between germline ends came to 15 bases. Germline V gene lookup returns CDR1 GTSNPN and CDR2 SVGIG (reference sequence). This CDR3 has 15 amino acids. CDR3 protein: CAWRAYERNTDTQYF. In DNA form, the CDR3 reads TGTGCCTGGAGGGCCTACGAGCGTAACACAGATACGCAGTATTTT. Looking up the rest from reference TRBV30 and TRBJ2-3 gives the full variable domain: SQTIHQWPATLVQPVGSPLSLECTVEGTSNPNLYWYRQAAGRGLQLLFYSVGIGQISSEVPQNLSASRPQDRQFILSSKKLLLSDSGFYLCAWRAYERNTDTQYFGPGTRLTVL.

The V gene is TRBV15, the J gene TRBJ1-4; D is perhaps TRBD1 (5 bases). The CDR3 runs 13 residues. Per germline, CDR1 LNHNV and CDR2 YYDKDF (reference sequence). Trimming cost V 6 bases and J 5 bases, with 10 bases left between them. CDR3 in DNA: TGTGCCACCAGGGGGCTGGCGAATGAAAAACTGTTTTTT. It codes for CATRGLANEKLFF.

For the CDR3, the DNA is TGCGCCAGCAGCCATCTGGACAGCCCCTACGAGCAGTACTTC. This gives the protein CASSHLDSPYEQYF. This chain links TRBV4-1 with TRBJ2-7; a weak D match, TRBD1 (6 bases). Germline values: CDR1 MGHRA, CDR2 YSYEKL. Trimming took off 3 bases at V and 2 bases at J, with 11 bases between the two ends. The CDR3 loop spans 14 amino acids.

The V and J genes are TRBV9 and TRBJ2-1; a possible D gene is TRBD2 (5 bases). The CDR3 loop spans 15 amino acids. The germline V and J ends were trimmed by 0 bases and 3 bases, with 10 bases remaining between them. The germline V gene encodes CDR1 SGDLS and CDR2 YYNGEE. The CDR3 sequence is CASSVEVGDYNEQFF. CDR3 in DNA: TGTGCCAGCAGCGTAGAAGTGGGAGACTACAATGAGCAGTTCTTC.

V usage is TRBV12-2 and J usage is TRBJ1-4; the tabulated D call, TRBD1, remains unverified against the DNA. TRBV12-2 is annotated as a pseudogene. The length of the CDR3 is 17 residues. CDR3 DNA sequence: TGTGCAAGTCGCCCACCCACTTCAGGGGGCGGAAATGAAAAACTGTTTTTT. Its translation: CASRPPTSGGGNEKLFF.

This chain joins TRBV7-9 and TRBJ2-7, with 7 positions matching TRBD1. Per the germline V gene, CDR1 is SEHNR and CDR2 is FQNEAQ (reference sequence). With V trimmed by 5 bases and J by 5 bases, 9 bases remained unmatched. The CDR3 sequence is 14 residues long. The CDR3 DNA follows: TGTGCCAGCAGCACCTGCGACAGGGACGACGAGCAGTACTTC. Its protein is CASSTCDRDDEQYF.

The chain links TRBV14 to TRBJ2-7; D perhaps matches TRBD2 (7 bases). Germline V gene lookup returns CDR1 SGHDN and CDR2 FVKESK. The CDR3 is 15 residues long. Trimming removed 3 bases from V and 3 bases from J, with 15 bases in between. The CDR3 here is CASSQGRAGDYEQYF. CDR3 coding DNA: TGTGCCAGCAGCCAGGGGAGGGCAGGGGACTACGAGCAGTACTTC. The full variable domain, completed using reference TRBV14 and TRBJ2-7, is EAGVTQFPSHSVIEKGQTVTLRCDPISGHDNLYWYRRVMGKEIKFLLHFVKESKQDESGMPNNRFLAERTGGTYSTLKVQPAELEDSGVYFCASSQGRAGDYEQYFGPGTRLTVT.

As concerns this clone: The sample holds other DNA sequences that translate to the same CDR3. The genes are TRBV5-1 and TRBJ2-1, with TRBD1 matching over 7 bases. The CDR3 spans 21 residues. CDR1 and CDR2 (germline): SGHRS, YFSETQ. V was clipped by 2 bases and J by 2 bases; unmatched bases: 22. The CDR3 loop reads CASSFSLRPGDPGQTYNEQFF. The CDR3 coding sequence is TGCGCCAGCAGCTTTTCCTTGCGCCCTGGCGATCCGGGACAGACCTACAATGAGCAGTTCTTC.

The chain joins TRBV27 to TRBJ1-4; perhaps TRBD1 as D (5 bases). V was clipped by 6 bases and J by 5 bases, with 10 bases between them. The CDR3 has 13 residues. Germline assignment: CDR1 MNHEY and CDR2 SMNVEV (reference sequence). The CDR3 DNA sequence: TGTGCCAGCAGGGGGCAGGCGAATGAAAAACTGTTTTTT. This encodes CASRGQANEKLFF.

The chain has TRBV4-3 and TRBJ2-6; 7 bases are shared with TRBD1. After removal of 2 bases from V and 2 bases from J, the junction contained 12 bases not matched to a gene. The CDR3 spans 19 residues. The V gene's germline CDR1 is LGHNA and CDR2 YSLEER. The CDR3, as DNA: TGCGCCAGCAGCCAAAGCCAGGGGGAACGCTCGGCTGGGGCCAACGTCCTGACTTTC. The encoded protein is CASSQSQGERSAGANVLTF.